The present T cell receptor beta chain was sequenced within a study of regulatory T cells in long-lasting Graves disease (dated by TCRdb to about 2021). About the study as a whole: Antithyroid drugs had been taken for less than 3 months by newly diagnosed Graves' disease patients. This study used TCR sequencing and RNA sequencing of peripheral blood to compare persistent Graves' disease patients against newly diagnosed Graves' disease patients. The study took place in China and was registered as a clinical trial. A total of some 35 samples underwent TCR sequencing: roughly 13 from persistent and roughly 20 from newly diagnosed Graves' disease patients.

Ten or more counts support this clonotype. Its cognate antigen has yet to be identified. No much larger clonotype is one base removed from it; base qualities were not supplied. The intended sense of this specimen's time point label: newly diagnosed GD, antithyroid drugs for less than 3 months. For both TCR sequencing and RNA sequencing, RNA was extracted from PBMCs in TRIzol. The diagnosis of Graves' disease was made according to American Thyroid Association guidelines. Patients for the study were recruited at an endocrinology department in Xi'an, China. Each patient gave approximately 10 milliliters of peripheral blood, collected in an EDTA anticoagulant tube. Ficoll Paque Plus density gradient separation was used to isolate PBMCs, and no additional T cell sorting was done. An Agilent 2100 Bioanalyzer and agarose gel were used to assess RNA quality, and a NanoDrop 2000 was used to measure RNA concentration.

The paper as a whole reports these results and caveats: Persistent disease showed preferential use of TRBV28, TRBJ1-2 and TRBJ2-5, whereas newly diagnosed disease favored TRBV20-1 and TRBJ2-1. More public clonotypes were shared among persistent patients (roughly 3,000) than among newly diagnosed patients (966). Only the TCR beta chain was sequenced and analyzed. Compared with newly diagnosed patients, persistent Graves' disease patients had lower TCR Shannon entropy and fewer highly expanded clones, which suggests clonal expansion. As a limitation, the authors acknowledged that the small sample size may reduce accuracy. Peripheral blood alone was examined, since thyroid tissue, which constituted the primary lesion, could not be accessed.

Receptor libraries were prepared by multiplex PCR. Sequencing used an Illumina HiSeq 4000. TCR beta libraries were built with iRepertoire HTBI primers and Arm-PCR amplification of CDR3 regions. PCR products were gel purified before sequencing. In the paper's pipeline: Gene usage analysis of CDR3 amino acid clonotypes used the 62 TRBV and more than 13 TRBJ segments found across samples. COPE and FqMerger were used to merge filtered high-quality paired reads into contigs. BLAST was used to align contigs to IMGT TRBV, TRBD and TRBJ reference genes, with CDR3 defined following IMGT. Any clonotype with a frequency above 0.1% was classified as a highly expanded clone. Shannon entropy served as the measure of repertoire diversity, while the Gini coefficient captured V-J evenness. A clonotype was considered public if more than one individual shared it. In TCRdb, the public reads were trimmed at Q25 with fastp and aligned with MiXCR, with productive beta chains retained. Records with the same CDR3 protein are collapsed into one entry carrying the most frequent genes and DNA. What appears here as the V and J calls and clone size reflects TCRdb's work, not the paper's. Recorded for this sample are about 330,000 distinct CDR3 sequences; 15% to 20% of them occurred a single time. Of the sample, 20% to 25% falls within the top ten clones.

Via the germline V gene (reference sequence), CDR1 is DFQATT and CDR2 SNEGSKA. V is clipped by 6 bases and J by 8 bases, and the sequence between their germline boundaries is 20 bases long. From the cysteine up to the phenylalanine, the CDR3 has a length of 14 residues. CDR3 DNA only is kept here, 42 bases in frame from base 1. This same sample was also part of a study on T cells in Graves' hyperthyroidism and ophthalmopathy. The second study's paper adds: A patient counted as having stable Graves' hyperthyroidism if no progression to ophthalmopathy occurred over 18 months of follow-up. The hyperthyroidism patients were between 18 and 65 years old and newly diagnosed, with a disease duration of less than 2 months. Patients with uncontrolled infections, other autoimmune diseases, pregnancy or lactation were excluded. Diagnoses relied on clinical symptoms, serum thyroxine and TRAb, thyroid ultrasound and orbital computed tomography. For the first round of RT-PCR on the TCR CDR3, the HTBI primer set was used together with the Qiagen OneStep RT-PCR kit. Blood samples also contained most of the expanded thyroid clonotypes (frequency above 0.001), which suggests that blood repertoires may reflect thyroid immune responses. A model built on a 13 V-J signature distinguished ophthalmopathy from stable hyperthyroidism, reaching around 88% sensitivity and approximately 83% specificity in cross-validation and 80%/75% in testing. In validation, the model predicted progression to ophthalmopathy with approximately 71% sensitivity and roughly 72% specificity, a median of around six months before onset. To identify TCR V-J signatures that set the groups apart, the researchers used a discovery cohort of more than 95 patients, made up of 40 to 45 with Graves' ophthalmopathy and 57 with stable Graves' hyperthyroidism. Whether ophthalmopathy could be predicted prospectively was tested in an independent validation cohort made up of roughly 19 hyperthyroidism patients plus 17 patients who later progressed to ophthalmopathy. The 90 to 100 discovery patients were randomly divided into training and test sets at a 7:3 ratio. In more than 5 Graves' hyperthyroidism patients, the study also compared T-cell repertoires from thyroid tissue with T-cell repertoires from blood. After blood sampling, hyperthyroidism patients were treated with methimazole at a starting dose of 30 mg daily, and ophthalmopathy patients were treated with high-dose intravenous methylprednisolone. A second multiplex PCR round built the libraries, followed by size selection and purification. Paired-end sequencing of the libraries was performed with 100 bp reads on an Illumina HiSeq2000. Raw data were processed with SOAPnuke, discarding reads with adapters, uncalled bases, mean Phred below 15, or no exact constant-primer or identifier match. COPE v1.2.5 was used to merge the high-quality paired reads, and each unique nucleotide sequence was defined as a clonotype. Clonotypes were aligned to IMGT TRBV, TRBD and TRBJ reference segments using MiTCR v1.1. Only V-J combinations with frequency above 0.0001, covering approximately 99% of repertoires, were analysed. The TCS score was defined as F50 (clonal expansion) divided by E x V (chaos), with BLOSUM62-based TCRdist calculated between CDR3 peptides within each V-J. Welch's t-statistics and random forest reduced 500 to 550 V-J features to 10 to 15, which were used in a naive Bayes classifier (R e1071). No statistical method was used to fix the sample size in advance, and group allocation was not hidden from the investigators. According to the paper, TCR Vbeta CDR3 sequencing was carried out on 135 peripheral blood samples, which came from more than 40 ophthalmopathy, around 75 hyperthyroidism and roughly 17 progressor patients.

The sequenced sample was peripheral blood mononuclear cells (PBMCs), obtained at new diagnosis, from a patient treated with antithyroid drugs. This clonotype was obtained from a woman between 18 and 29 years old with Graves disease. Donor details come from another sample of the same person, matched by shared clones. The sequence joins TRBV20-1 to TRBJ2-1; the D gene is perhaps TRBD2, on 6 matching bases. The CDR3 in this case is CSAPPPLGEDEQFF. The nucleotides read TGCAGTGCCCCCCCTCCCCTCGGGGAGGATGAGCAGTTCTTC.